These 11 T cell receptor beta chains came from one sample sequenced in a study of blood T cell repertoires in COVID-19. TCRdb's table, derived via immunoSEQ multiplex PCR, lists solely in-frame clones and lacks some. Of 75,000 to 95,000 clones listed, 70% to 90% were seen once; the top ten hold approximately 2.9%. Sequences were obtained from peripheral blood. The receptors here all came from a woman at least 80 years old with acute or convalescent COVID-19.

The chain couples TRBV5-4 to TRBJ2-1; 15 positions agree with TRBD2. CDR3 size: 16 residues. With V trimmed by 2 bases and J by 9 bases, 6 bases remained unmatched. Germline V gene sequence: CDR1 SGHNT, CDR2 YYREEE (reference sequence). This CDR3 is CASSFGLAGGMGEQFF. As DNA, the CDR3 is TGTGCCAGCAGCTTCGGACTAGCGGGAGGGATGGGTGAGCAGTTCTTC.

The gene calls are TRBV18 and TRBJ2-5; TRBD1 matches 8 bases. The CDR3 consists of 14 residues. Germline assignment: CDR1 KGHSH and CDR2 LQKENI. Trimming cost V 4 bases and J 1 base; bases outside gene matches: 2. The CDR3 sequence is CASSLDRGQETQYF. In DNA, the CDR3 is TGTGCCAGCTCACTTGACAGGGGCCAAGAGACCCAGTACTTC. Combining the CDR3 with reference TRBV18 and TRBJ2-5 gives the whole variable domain NAGVMQNPRHLVRRRGQEARLRCSPMKGHSHVYWYRQLPEEGLKFMVYLQKENIIDESGMPKERFSAEFPKEGPSILRIQQVVRGDSAAYFCASSLDRGQETQYFGPGTRLLVL.

DNA of the CDR3: TGTGCCAGCAGCCTCCGGACAGGCGGGGCTTCACCCCTCCACTTT. It translates to CASSLRTGGASPLHF. The rearrangement uses TRBV3-1 (or the pseudogene TRBV3-2) and TRBJ1-6; TRBD1 matches 7 bases. Germline-derived CDR1 and CDR2 are LGHDT and YNNKEL (reference sequence). After removal of 4 bases from V and 9 bases from J, the junction contained 9 bases not matched to a gene. CDR3 length: 15 amino acids.

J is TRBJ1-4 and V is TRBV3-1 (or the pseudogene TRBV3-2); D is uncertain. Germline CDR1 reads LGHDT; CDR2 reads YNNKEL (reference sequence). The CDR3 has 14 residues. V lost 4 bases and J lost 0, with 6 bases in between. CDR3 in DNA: TGTGCCAGCAGCCGACAAGCAACTAATGAAAAACTGTTTTTT. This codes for CASSRQATNEKLFF.

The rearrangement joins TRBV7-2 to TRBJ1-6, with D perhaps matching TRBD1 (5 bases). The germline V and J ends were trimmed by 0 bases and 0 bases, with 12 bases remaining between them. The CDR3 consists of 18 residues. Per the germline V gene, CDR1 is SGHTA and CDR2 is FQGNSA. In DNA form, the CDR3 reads TGTGCCAGCAGCTTAGCAGGGTTTCAGGGCTCCTATAATTCACCCCTCCACTTT. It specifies CASSLAGFQGSYNSPLHF.

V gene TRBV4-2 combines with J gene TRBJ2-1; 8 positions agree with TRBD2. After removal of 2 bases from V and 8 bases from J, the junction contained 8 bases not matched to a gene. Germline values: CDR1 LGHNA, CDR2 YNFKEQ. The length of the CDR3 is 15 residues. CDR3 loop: CASSQISGSIDEQFF. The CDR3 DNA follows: TGTGCCAGCAGCCAAATCAGCGGGAGTATAGATGAGCAGTTCTTC.

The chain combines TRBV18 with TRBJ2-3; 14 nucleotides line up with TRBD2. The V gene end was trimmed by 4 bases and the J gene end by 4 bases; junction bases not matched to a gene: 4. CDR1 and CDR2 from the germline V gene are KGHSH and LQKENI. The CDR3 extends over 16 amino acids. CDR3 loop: CASSRRTSGGSDTQYF. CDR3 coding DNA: TGTGCCAGCTCACGACGGACTAGCGGGGGGTCAGATACGCAGTATTTT.

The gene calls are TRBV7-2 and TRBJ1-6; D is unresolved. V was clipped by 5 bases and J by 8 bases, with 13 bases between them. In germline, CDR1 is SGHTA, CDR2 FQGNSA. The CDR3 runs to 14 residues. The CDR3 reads CASSVRSGDSPLHF. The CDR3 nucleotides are TGTGCCAGCAGCGTCCGATCGGGAGATTCACCCCTCCACTTT.

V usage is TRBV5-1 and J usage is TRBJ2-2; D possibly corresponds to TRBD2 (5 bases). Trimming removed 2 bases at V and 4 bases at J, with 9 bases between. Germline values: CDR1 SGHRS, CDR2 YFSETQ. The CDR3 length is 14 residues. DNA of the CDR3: TGCGCCAGCAGCTTACCTAGCAGCACCGGGGAGCTGTTTTTT. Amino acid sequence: CASSLPSSTGELFF.

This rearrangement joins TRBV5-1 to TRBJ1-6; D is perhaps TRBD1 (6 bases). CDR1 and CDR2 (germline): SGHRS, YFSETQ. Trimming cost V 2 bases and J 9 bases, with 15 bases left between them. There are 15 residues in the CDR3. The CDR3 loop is CASSFSGDEGSPLHF. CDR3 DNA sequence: TGCGCCAGCAGCTTTTCAGGGGACGAAGGTTCACCCCTCCACTTT.

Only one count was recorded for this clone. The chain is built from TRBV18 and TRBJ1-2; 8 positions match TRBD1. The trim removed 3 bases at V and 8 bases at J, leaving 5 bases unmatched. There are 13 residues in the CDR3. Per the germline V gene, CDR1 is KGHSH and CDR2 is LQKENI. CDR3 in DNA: TGTGCCAGCTCACCTTTACAGGGGGAAGGCTACACCTTC. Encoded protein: CASSPLQGEGYTF.